This T cell receptor beta chain was identified during a study of blood T cell repertoires in COVID-19. Study context: The cDNA or gDNA used as material had been derived from T cells, B-cell-depleted T cells, or PBMCs.

Per germline, CDR1 LGHDT and CDR2 YNNKEL (reference sequence). This CDR3 is 15 amino acids long. With 4 bases removed from V and 1 base from J, the gap between germline ends came to 11 bases. In the study's own analysis: Amplification of reference gene primers provided the estimated nucleated cell counts. Profiled with immunoSEQ multiplex PCR; TCRdb holds only in-frame clones, not every one. D and trimming come from the DNA, and the V and J calls and clone size come from that table. The sample consists of roughly 180,000 clones, about 85% of them appearing once. This clonotype originated in a woman aged 25-40 years with active or convalescent COVID-19. The sequencing sample was made of peripheral blood. This sequence joins TRBV3-1 (or the pseudogene TRBV3-2) and TRBJ1-3; D might be TRBD1 (5 bases). The CDR3 reads CASSPGAGSGNTIYF. Written as DNA, the CDR3 is TGTGCCAGCAGCCCGGGTGCAGGGTCTGGAAACACCATATATTTT.